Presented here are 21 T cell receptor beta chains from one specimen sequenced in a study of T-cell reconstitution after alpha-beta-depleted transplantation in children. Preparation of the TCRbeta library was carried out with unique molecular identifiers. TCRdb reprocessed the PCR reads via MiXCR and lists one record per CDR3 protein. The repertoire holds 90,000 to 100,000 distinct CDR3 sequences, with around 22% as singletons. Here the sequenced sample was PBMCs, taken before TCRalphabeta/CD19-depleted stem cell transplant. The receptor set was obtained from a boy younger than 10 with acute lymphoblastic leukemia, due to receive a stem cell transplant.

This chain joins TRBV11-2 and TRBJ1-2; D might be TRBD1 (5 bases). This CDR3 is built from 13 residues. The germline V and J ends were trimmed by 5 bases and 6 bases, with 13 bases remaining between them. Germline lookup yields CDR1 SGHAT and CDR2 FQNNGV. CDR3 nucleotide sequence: TGTGCCAGCAGCCTTGCGGCAGGGAATGGCTACACCTTC. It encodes CASSLAAGNGYTF. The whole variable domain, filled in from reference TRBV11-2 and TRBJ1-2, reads EAGVAQSPRYKIIEKRQSVAFWCNPISGHATLYWYQQILGQGPKLLIQFQNNGVVDDSQLPKDRFSAERLKGVDSTLKIQPAKLEDSAVYLCASSLAAGNGYTFGSGTRLTVV.

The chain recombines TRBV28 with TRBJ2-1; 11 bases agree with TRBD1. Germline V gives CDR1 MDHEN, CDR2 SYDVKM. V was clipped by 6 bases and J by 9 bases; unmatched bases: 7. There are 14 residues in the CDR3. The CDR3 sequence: CASSSGQGDIEQFF. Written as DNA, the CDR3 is TGTGCCAGCAGCTCGGGACAGGGGGACATTGAGCAGTTCTTC.

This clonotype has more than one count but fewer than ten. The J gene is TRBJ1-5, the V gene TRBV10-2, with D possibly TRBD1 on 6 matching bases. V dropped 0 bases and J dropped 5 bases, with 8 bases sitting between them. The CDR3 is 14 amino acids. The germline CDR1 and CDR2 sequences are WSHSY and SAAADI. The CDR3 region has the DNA TGCGCCAGCAGTGAGTCGGGGGCGGATCAGCCCCAGCATTTT. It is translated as CASSESGADQPQHF.

The CDR3 DNA is TGTGCCAGCAGCTTGGGGGGAGGCTCGCAAGTTACGCAGTATTTT. Encoded protein: CASSLGGGSQVTQYF. This chain uses TRBV14 with TRBJ2-3, with a weak D call TRBD2 (6 bases). This CDR3 is built from 15 residues. V was pared by 5 bases and J by 8 bases, with 20 bases between. CDR1 SGHDN and CDR2 FVKESK come from the germline V gene.

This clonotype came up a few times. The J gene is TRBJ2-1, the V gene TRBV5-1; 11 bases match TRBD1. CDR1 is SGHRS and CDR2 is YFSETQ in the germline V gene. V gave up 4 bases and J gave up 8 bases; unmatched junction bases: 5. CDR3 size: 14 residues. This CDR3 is CASSMDRGRDEQFF. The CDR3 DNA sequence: TGCGCCAGCAGCATGGACAGGGGGCGCGATGAGCAGTTCTTC.

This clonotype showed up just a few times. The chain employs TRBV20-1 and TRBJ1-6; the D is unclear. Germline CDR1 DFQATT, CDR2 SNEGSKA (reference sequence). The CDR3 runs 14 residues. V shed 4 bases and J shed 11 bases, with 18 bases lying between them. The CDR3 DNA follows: TGCAGTGCTATGTGGAACTCCCATATGGCACCCCTCCACTTT. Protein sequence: CSAMWNSHMAPLHF.

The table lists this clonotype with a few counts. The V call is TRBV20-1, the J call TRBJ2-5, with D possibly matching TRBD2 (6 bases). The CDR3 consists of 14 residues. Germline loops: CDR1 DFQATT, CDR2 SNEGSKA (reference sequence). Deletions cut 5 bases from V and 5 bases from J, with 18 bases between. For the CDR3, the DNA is TGCAGTGCTGCTAGCGTCAAAGGGGTGGAGACCCAGTACTTC. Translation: CSAASVKGVETQYF.

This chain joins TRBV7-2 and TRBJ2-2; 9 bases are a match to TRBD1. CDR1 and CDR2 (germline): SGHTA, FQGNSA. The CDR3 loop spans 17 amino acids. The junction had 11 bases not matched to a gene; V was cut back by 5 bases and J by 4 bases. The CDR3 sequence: CASSRNRDRVFTGELFF. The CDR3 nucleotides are TGTGCCAGCAGCCGGAATCGGGACAGGGTTTTCACCGGGGAGCTGTTTTTT.

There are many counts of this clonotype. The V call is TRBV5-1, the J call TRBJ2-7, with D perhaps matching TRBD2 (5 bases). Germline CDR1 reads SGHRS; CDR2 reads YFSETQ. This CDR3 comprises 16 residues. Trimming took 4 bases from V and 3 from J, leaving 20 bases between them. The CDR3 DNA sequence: TGCGCCAGCAGCATGACAACGGAGACTATTCTCTACGAGCAGTACTTC. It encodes CASSMTTETILYEQYF.

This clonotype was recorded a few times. The CDR3 sequence: CASMIGEGPTQYF. CDR3 in DNA: TGTGCCAGCATGATCGGGGAGGGGCCGACGCAGTATTTT. This chain joins TRBV5-4 and TRBJ2-3, with TRBD2 matching 7 bases. The CDR3 is 13 amino acids. V shed 6 bases and J 9 bases; nucleotides not matched to a gene: 10. Germline V CDR1 and CDR2: SGHNT, YYREEE (reference sequence).

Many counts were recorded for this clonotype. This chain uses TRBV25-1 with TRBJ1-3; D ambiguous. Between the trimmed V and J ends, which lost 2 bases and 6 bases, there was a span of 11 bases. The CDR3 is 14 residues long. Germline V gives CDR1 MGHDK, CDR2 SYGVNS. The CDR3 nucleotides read TGTGCCAGCAGTGAAACCGGGTTCGTAAACACCATATATTTT. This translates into CASSETGFVNTIYF.

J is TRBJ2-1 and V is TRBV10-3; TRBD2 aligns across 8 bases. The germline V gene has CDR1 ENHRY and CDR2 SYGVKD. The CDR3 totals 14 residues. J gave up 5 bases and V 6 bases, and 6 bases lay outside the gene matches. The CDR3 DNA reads TGTGCCATCAGGGGGGCGGGAGGCGACAATGAGCAGTTCTTC. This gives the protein CAIRGAGGDNEQFF.

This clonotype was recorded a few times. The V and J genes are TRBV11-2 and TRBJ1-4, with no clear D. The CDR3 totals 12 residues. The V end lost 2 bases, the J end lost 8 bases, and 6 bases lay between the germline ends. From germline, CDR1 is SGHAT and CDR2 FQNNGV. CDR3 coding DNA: TGTGCCAGCAGCTTATCCCGGGAAAAACTGTTTTTT. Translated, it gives CASSLSREKLFF.

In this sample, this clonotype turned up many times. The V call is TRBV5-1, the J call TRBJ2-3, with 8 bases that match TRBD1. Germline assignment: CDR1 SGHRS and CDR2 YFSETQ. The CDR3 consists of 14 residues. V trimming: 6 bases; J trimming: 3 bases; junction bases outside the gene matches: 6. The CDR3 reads CASKGGQVTDTQYF. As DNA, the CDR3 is TGCGCCAGCAAGGGGGGACAGGTAACAGATACGCAGTATTTT.

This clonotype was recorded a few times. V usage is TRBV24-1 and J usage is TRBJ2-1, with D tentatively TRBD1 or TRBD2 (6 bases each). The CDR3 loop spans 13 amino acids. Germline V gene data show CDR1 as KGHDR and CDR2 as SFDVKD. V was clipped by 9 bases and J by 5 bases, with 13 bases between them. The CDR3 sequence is CATGTWGDNEQFF. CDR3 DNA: TGTGCCACCGGGACATGGGGGGACAATGAGCAGTTCTTC.

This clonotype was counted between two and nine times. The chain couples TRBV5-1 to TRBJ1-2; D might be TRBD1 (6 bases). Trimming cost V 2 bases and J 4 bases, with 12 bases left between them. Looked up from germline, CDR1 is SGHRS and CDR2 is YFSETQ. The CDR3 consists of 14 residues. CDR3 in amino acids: CASSLGGDSYGYTF. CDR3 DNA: TGCGCCAGCAGCTTAGGGGGAGACAGCTATGGCTACACCTTC.

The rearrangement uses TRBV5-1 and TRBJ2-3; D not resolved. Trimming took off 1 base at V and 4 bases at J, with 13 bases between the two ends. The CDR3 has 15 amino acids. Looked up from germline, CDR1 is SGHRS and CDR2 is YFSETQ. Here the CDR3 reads CASSLRGGVSDTQYF. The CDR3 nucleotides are TGCGCCAGCAGCTTGAGAGGCGGAGTCTCAGATACGCAGTATTTT.

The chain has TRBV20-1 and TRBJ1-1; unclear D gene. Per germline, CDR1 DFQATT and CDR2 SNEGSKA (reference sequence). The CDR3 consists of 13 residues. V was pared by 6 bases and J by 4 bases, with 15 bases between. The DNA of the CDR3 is TGCAGTGCGTCAACGGGGTTAATCACTGAAGCTTTCTTT. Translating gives CSASTGLITEAFF.

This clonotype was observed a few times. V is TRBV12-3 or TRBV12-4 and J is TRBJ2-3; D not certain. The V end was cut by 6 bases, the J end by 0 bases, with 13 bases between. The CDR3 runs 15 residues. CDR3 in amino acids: CASSPKMFSTDTQYF. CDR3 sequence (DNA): TGTGCCAGCAGCCCTAAAATGTTCAGCACAGATACGCAGTATTTT.

CDR3 amino acids: CASSFYGQGGTEAFF. Written as DNA, the CDR3 is TGCGCCAGCAGCTTCTATGGACAGGGAGGGACTGAAGCTTTCTTT. The rearrangement uses TRBV5-1 and TRBJ1-1; the match to TRBD1 covers 8 bases. The CDR3 covers 15 residues. The V segment lost 2 bases and the J segment 5 bases; nucleotides outside the gene matches: 8. Germline V gives CDR1 SGHRS, CDR2 YFSETQ.

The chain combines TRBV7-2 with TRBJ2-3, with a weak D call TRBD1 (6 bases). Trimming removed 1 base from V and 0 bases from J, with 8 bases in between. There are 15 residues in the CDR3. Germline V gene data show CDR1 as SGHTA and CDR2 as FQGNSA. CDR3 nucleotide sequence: TGTGCCAGCAGCTTAGAGGGACATAGCACAGATACGCAGTATTTT. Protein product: CASSLEGHSTDTQYF.